What follows are 17 T cell receptor beta chains derived from one specimen sequenced in a study of T cell repertoires in cytomegalovirus infection (dated by TCRdb to between 2018 and 2021). No antigen has been assigned to these receptors. Sequencing was carried out with an Illumina HiSeq 1500. TCRdb trimmed public reads at Q25 via fastp, called clones via MiXCR and kept in-frame beta chains. Merged by CDR3 protein, the rows form single entries marked with the most common genes and DNA. This sample holds about 130,000 distinct CDR3 sequences; 24% were observed only once. 30% to 35% of the sample is taken by the ten largest. The sample was PBMCs, sequenced either directly or after in vitro stimulation (not recorded which). These TCRs come from a human donor in good health (CMV status not recorded). Some clones in this sample may be carry-over from other donors' samples.

This chain joins TRBV6-2 or TRBV6-3 and TRBJ2-1, with TRBD2 identical over 12 bases. The CDR3 runs to 16 residues. CDR1 MNHEY and CDR2 SVGEGT come from the germline V gene. Trimming at V came to 6 bases and at J to 7 bases, leaving 10 bases not matched to a gene. CDR3 sequence (DNA): TGTGCCAGCAGAGGACTAGCGGGACTTGTAGATAATGAGCAGTTCTTC. Translating it yields CASRGLAGLVDNEQFF.

The chain has TRBV6-2 or TRBV6-3 and TRBJ2-7, with 10 bases aligning to TRBD2. The germline CDR1 and CDR2 sequences are MNHEY and SVGEGT. The CDR3 length is 17 residues. Trimming cost V 2 bases and J 3 bases; bases outside gene matches: 10. This chain's CDR3 is CASSYATSGWKSYEQYV. CDR3 nucleotide sequence: TGTGCCAGCAGTTACGCGACTAGCGGGTGGAAAAGCTACGAGCAGTACGTC.

V is TRBV10-3 and J is TRBJ2-7; 11 positions match TRBD1. The V gene's germline CDR1 is ENHRY and CDR2 SYGVKD. Trimming took 6 bases from V and 7 from J; bases not matched to a gene: 5. This CDR3 has 13 amino acids. CDR3 in amino acids: CAIRGQGEEEQYF. The CDR3 region has the DNA TGTGCCATCAGGGGACAGGGGGAAGAAGAGCAGTACTTC.

This clonotype was picked up a small number of times. The V gene is TRBV27, the J gene TRBJ2-5; 9 bases align to TRBD2. In germline, CDR1 is MNHEY, CDR2 SMNVEV (reference sequence). The CDR3 covers 15 residues. V shed 2 bases, J shed 4 bases, and the junction held 5 bases outside the gene matches. CDR3 nucleotides: TGTGCCAGCAGTTTAAGGCTAGCGGGACGAGAGACCCAGTACTTC. Translation gives CASSLRLAGRETQYF.

This clonotype showed up many times. The chain carries TRBV11-2 and TRBJ2-6; D remains ambiguous. V was pared by 5 bases and J by 1 base, with 3 bases between. This CDR3 is 13 amino acids long. Germline V lookup: CDR1 SGHAT, CDR2 FQNNGV. The CDR3 sequence is CASSTSGANVLTF. The CDR3 DNA reads as TGTGCCAGCAGCACGTCTGGGGCCAACGTCCTGACTTTC.

This sequence joins TRBV7-9 and TRBJ2-3; perhaps TRBD2 as D (5 bases). V was shortened by 4 bases and J by 4 bases, with 9 bases between the two germline ends. This CDR3 spans 13 amino acids. The germline V gene encodes CDR1 SEHNR and CDR2 FQNEAQ (reference sequence). CDR3 bases: TGTGCCAGCAGCTACCCACTAGCAGATACGCAGTATTTT. This translates into CASSYPLADTQYF.

The rearrangement links TRBV27 to TRBJ1-6, with a possible D match to TRBD1 (5 bases). Looked up from germline, CDR1 is MNHEY and CDR2 is SMNVEV (reference sequence). This CDR3 comprises 14 residues. V was shortened by 1 base and J by 10 bases, with 11 bases between the two germline ends. The CDR3 region has the DNA TGTGCCAGCAGTTTATTCGGGGGTGGATCACCCCTCCACTTT. As protein: CASSLFGGGSPLHF.

This clonotype was observed at least ten times. The chain has TRBV7-2 and TRBJ1-5; TRBD1 might be the D (5 bases). The CDR3 runs 15 residues. CDR1 is SGHTA, CDR2 FQGNSA, per germline. The ends were cut back, 5 bases at V and 0 bases at J, with 11 bases in the middle. Here the CDR3 reads CASSPTDYSNQPQHF. CDR3 in DNA: TGTGCCAGCAGCCCGACAGATTATAGCAATCAGCCCCAGCATTTT.

This clonotype was counted once. The V and J genes are TRBV19 and TRBJ2-1, with 15 positions matching TRBD2. Per the germline V gene, CDR1 is LNHDA and CDR2 is SQIVND (reference sequence). The CDR3 consists of 17 residues. The ends lost 3 bases at V and 8 bases at J; junction bases unmatched: 8. CDR3 in amino acids: CASSITGTSGRLDEQFF. As DNA, the CDR3 is TGTGCCAGTAGTATTACCGGGACTAGCGGGAGGTTAGATGAGCAGTTCTTC.

This clonotype has at least ten counts. This sequence joins TRBV11-3 and TRBJ1-3; D is uncertain. The germline V gene has CDR1 SGHNT and CDR2 YENEEA. The V and J ends lost 5 bases and 0 bases respectively, with 11 bases between them. The CDR3 sequence is 15 residues long. CDR3 in amino acids: CASSEYGSSGNTIYF. In DNA, the CDR3 is TGTGCCAGCAGCGAATACGGGAGCTCTGGAAACACCATATATTTT.

Ten or more counts support this clonotype. The chain links TRBV4-2 to TRBJ1-5; D is unresolved. Trimming removed 0 bases at V and 4 bases at J, with 7 bases between. From germline, CDR1 is LGHNA and CDR2 YNFKEQ. The CDR3 covers 14 residues. This CDR3 reads CASSQDRTNQPQHF. Written as DNA, the CDR3 is TGTGCCAGCAGCCAAGATAGAACAAATCAGCCCCAGCATTTT.

This chain joins TRBV6-1 and TRBJ1-2; D not certain. CDR3 length: 13 amino acids. The germline V gene has CDR1 MNHNS and CDR2 SASEGT. Trimming stripped 6 bases from V and 0 bases from J, with 8 bases between. The CDR3 is CASSPTSNYGYTF. In DNA, the CDR3 is TGTGCCAGCAGCCCGACATCTAACTATGGCTACACCTTC.

This clonotype was counted once. The J gene is TRBJ2-1, the V gene TRBV2; D remains unclear. V was pared by 3 bases and J by 3 bases, with 15 bases between. The germline gives CDR1 SNHLY, CDR2 FYNNEI. The CDR3 runs 16 residues. This CDR3 is CASSETTNRYYNEQFF. The CDR3, as DNA: TGTGCCAGCAGTGAGACCACAAATAGGTACTACAATGAGCAGTTCTTC.

This clonotype was detected many times. The V gene is TRBV7-2, the J gene TRBJ1-1; D perhaps matches TRBD1 (5 bases). Trimming cost V 2 bases and J 4 bases, with 14 bases left between them. This CDR3 region has 15 residues. CDR1 and CDR2 from the germline V gene are SGHTA and FQGNSA. In nucleotides, the CDR3 is TGTGCCAGCAGCTTACTGTTACCCCAGGGCACTGAAGCTTTCTTT. It specifies CASSLLLPQGTEAFF.

The chain combines TRBV2 with TRBJ2-3; D is ambiguous. The CDR3 runs to 10 residues. Germline V gene sequence: CDR1 SNHLY, CDR2 FYNNEI. The V end was cut by 2 bases, the J end by 7 bases, with 1 base between. Written as DNA, the CDR3 is TGTGCCAGCAGTGAACATACGCAGTATTTT. This encodes CASSEHTQYF.

This clonotype was counted between two and nine times. The V and J genes are TRBV3-1 and TRBJ2-1, with D perhaps TRBD1 (5 bases). There are 13 residues in the CDR3. Trimming pared 0 bases from V and 10 bases from J, leaving 10 bases between. The germline gives CDR1 LGHDT, CDR2 YNNKEL (reference sequence). CDR3 DNA: TGTGCCAGCAGCCAAGATGGACACCCCGAGCAGTTCTTC. It specifies CASSQDGHPEQFF.

The chain is built from TRBV11-2 and TRBJ1-5; D is unresolved. This CDR3 comprises 13 residues. Per germline, CDR1 SGHAT and CDR2 FQNNGV. V was clipped by 2 bases and J by 3 bases, with 5 bases between them. The chain's CDR3 is CASSLSDNQPQHF. The DNA for the CDR3 is TGTGCCAGCAGCTTATCGGACAATCAGCCCCAGCATTTT.